A single sample is the source of the 2 T cell receptor beta chains below, sequenced in a study of T-cell reconstitution after alpha-beta-depleted transplantation in children. A TCRbeta library incorporating unique molecular identifiers was prepared. Each CDR3 protein is one row after TCRdb ran MiXCR on the PCR reads. Of tens of thousands of distinct CDR3 sequences in the sample, about a sixth are singletons; the top ten hold around a fifth. Source: PBMCs, mostly from graft donor cells, taken 180 days after TCRalphabeta/CD19-depleted stem cell transplant. The receptors were sampled from a male patient aged 2 to 10 who had a stem cell transplant for acute lymphoblastic leukemia, so the T cells may come from the graft donor.

This clonotype was detected only a few times. V gene TRBV15 combines with J gene TRBJ2-7; D unresolved. Germline CDR1 and CDR2: LNHNV and YYDKDF (reference sequence). The germline V and J ends were trimmed by 0 bases and 1 base, with 10 bases remaining between them. This CDR3 is built from 15 residues. The CDR3 protein is CATSREGRLSYEQYF. DNA of the CDR3: TGTGCCACCAGCAGAGAAGGCAGGCTATCCTACGAGCAGTACTTC.

A few counts support this clonotype. The chain joins TRBV10-3 to TRBJ2-1, with TRBD2 matching over 16 bases. CDR1 is ENHRY, CDR2 SYGVKD, per germline. This CDR3 region has 18 residues. Germline trimming cut 5 bases from V and 4 bases from J; bases unmatched to any gene: 8. CDR3 nucleotide sequence: TGTGCCATCAGTCCCGGGACTAGCGGGGGGGCACAGTACAATGAGCAGTTCTTC. Residues: CAISPGTSGGAQYNEQFF.